This TCR beta chain was observed in a study of radiotherapy plus CTLA-4 blockade in lung cancer. Study-level background: Approximately 18% of patients responded objectively, and about 33% achieved disease control.

On this clone itself: The antigen is undetermined.

Repertoires were generated with immunoSEQ multiplex PCR, while TCRdb's copy carries only in-frame clones and drops some. The table has around 110,000 clones, about four fifths seen once. The germline V gene encodes CDR1 WSHSY and CDR2 SAAADI. The CDR3 is 14 amino acids. Trimming at V came to 10 bases and at J to 6 bases, leaving 10 bases not matched to a gene. Lung cancer patients with chemo-refractory metastatic non-small-cell disease were given focal radiation plus CTLA-4 blockade with ipilimumab. Study-wide points: Expansion in blood of tumor-derived TCR clones was seen after radiotherapy plus ipilimumab. The authors reported that early blood T cell clone dynamics, with interferon-beta, best predicted response.

The source is a human donor with non-small cell lung cancer that progressed on radiotherapy plus ipilimumab. Some clones in this sample may be carry-over from other donors' samples. The chain couples TRBV10-2 to TRBJ1-5; 9 bases are shared with TRBD1. This sample comprised peripheral blood, obtained from a patient treated with radiotherapy plus ipilimumab. As DNA, the CDR3 is TGCGCCACCGATCCAGGGACAGGGAGTCAGCCCCAGCATTTT. This gives the protein CATDPGTGSQPQHF.